The T cell receptor (beta chain) described here comes from a study of T cells after yellow fever vaccination. TCRdb recomputed calls from the 5' RACE reads with MiXCR, one row per CDR3 protein. The sample consists of 300,000 or so distinct CDR3 sequences, approximately 8% of them appearing once. Findings and caveats of the study: Abundant clonotypes from the bulk population could have been carried over as contaminants into FACS-sorted repertoires. CD4 and CD8 compartments shared a small share of clonotypes, likely from convergent recombination. Reappearance after the booster was seen for most primary-vaccination clones, at 95% to 98% CD4 and 85% to 90% CD8.

Looked up from germline, CDR1 is SNHLY and CDR2 is FYNNEI. Unmatched junction bases numbered 7, after V lost 6 bases and J lost 6 bases. The CDR3 totals 13 residues. This clonotype was counted many times. As yet, its antigen is unknown. This receptor was taken from a man younger than 30 who received the YFV17D yellow fever vaccine. The rearrangement links TRBV2 to TRBJ1-1; 7 bases map to TRBD1. The material was PBMCs, obtained roughly 47 days after the first yellow fever vaccination. The CDR3 region has the DNA TGTGCCAGCAGGCAGGGGGTCGTCGCTGAAGCTTTCTTT. It codes for CASRQGVVAEAFF.